This T cell receptor (beta chain) derives from a study of spatial heterogeneity in lung cancer. The V end was cut by 6 bases, the J end by 0 bases, with 10 bases between. The CDR3 length is 14 residues. Germline loops: CDR1 MNHNS, CDR2 SASEGT. This sample's time point: sample taken at primary tumor resection. Each CDR3 protein gets one entry after TCRdb re-called the 5' RACE reads with MiXCR. The sample has approximately 40,000 distinct CDR3 sequences; around 6.8% are singletons. In its sample, this clonotype was seen a few times. The chain joins TRBV6-1 to TRBJ2-3, with a weak D call TRBD2 (5 bases). The sample was PBMCs, taken at surgery. This TCR derives from a female donor with early-stage non-small cell lung cancer. CDR3 protein: CASRADPSTDTQYF. DNA of the CDR3: TGTGCCAGCAGAGCGGACCCGAGCACAGATACGCAGTATTTT.